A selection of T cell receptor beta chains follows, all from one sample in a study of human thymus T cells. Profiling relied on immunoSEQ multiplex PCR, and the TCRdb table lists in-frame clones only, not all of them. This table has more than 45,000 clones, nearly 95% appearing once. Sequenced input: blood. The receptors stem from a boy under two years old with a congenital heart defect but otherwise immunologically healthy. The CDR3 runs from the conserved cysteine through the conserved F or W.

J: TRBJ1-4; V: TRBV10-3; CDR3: CAVGTGPEKLFF
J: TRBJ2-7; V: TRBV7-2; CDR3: CASSLRPSGSYEQYF
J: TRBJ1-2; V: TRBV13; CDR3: CASSLGKHGYTF
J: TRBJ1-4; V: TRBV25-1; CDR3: CASSRLGTGDEKLFF
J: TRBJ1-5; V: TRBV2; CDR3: CASIKDRGSNQPQHF
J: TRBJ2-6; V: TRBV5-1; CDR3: CASSLGAGANVLTF
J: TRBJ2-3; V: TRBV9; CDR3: CASSARGVGTDTQYF
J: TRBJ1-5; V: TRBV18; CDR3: CASSPQENQPQHF
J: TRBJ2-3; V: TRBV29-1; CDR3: CSVWTSGRSTDTQYF
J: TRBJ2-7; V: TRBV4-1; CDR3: CASSQWTSGRGEQYF
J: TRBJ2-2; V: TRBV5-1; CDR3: CASSLASGGTGELFF
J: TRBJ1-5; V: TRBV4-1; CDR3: CASSGREGQPQHF
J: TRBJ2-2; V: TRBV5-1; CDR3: CASSFQVCRGAVF
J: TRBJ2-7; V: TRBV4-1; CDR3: CASSQDLETGGYEQYF
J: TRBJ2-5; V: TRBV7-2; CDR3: CASSLVRTEETQYF
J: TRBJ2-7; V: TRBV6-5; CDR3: CASMGNRAYEQYF
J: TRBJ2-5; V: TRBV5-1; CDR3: CASSLAKLEETQYF
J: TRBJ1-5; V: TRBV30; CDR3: CAWSGAGSNQPQHF
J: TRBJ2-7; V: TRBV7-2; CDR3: CASSRPGTYYEQYF
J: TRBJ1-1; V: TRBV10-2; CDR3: CASSVRDRETNTEAFF
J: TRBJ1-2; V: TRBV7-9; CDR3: CASTTGTGGAYNYGYTF
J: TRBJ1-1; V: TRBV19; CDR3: CASSTVNTEAFF
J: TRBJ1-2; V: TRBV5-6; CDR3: CASSLVSQGGSYGYTF
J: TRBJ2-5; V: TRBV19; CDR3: CASSMAFQETQYF
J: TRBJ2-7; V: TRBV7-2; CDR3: CAISTGPPREQYF
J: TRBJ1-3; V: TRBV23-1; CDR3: CASSQYGSSSGNTIYF
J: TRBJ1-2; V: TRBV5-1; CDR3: CASSLNSRGDGYTF
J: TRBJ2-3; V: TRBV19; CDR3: CASRPSGRGDRADTQYF
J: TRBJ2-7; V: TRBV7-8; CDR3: CASSLKREPAGGKAYEQYF
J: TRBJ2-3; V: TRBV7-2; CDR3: CASSLRGLAGSQSWYF
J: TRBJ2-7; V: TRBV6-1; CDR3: CASRDGAYEQYF
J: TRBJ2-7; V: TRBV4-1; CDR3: CASSQDRGYEQYF
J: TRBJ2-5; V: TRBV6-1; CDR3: CASTGPQQETQYF
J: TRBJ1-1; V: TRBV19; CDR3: CASSVRQGEAFF
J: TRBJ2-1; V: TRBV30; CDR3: CAWRSGGHSYNEQFF
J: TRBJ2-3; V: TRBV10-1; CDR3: CASSDSGRNTDTQYF
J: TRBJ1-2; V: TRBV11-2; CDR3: CASSPGTGLSYTF
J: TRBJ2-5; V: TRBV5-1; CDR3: CASSLNGPQETQYF
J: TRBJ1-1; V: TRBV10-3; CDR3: CAISPGGGNTEAFF
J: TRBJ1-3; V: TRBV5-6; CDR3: CASSFGNTIYF
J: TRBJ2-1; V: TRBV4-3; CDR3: CASSQGRGGGGHEQFF
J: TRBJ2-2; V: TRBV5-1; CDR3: CASSFRGTGELFF
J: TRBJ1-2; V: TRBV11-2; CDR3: CASSPGTGWLKDGYTF
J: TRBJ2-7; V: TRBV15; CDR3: CATSRDRDNSYEQYF
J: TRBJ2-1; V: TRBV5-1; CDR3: CASSVPGTSGNNEQFF
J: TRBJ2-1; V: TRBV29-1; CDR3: CSVEGISSYNEQFF
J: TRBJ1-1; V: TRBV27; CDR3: CASSSELGQGIITEAFF
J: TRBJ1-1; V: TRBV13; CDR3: CASSWRMNTEAFF
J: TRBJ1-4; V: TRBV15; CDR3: CATHDVAATTNEKLFF
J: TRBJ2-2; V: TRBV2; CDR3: CASYTPKWAGELFF
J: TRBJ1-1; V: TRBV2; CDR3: CASSENPPRTGPRGEAFF
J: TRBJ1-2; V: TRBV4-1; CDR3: CASSPLWAGQLNYGYTF
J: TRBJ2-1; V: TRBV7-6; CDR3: CASSLMTTLSYNEQFF
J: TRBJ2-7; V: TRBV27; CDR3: CASSLRGGFLSYEQYF
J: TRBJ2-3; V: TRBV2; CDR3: CASAQGADTQYF
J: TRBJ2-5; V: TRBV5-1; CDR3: CASSFGLAEQETQYF
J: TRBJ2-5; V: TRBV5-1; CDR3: CASSLAGQLQETQYF